This TCR beta chain came from a study of blood T cell repertoires in COVID-19. The CDR3 has 14 residues. V lost 4 bases to trimming and J lost 5 bases; unmatched junction nucleotides: 7. Germline values: CDR1 GTSNPN, CDR2 SVGIG (reference sequence). Assay: immunoSEQ multiplex PCR; the TCRdb copy retains only in-frame clones and omits some. The sample has around 63,000 clones; about 90% are singletons. This chain uses TRBV30 with TRBJ2-5, with 10 bases aligning to TRBD2. The source of this sequence is a woman of 80 years or more with active COVID-19. Sequenced sample: peripheral blood. The CDR3 nucleotides read TGTGCCTGGAAGGTAGCGGGGGGAAGTGAGACCCAGTACTTC. Translated, it gives CAWKVAGGSETQYF.